Listed here are 14 T cell receptor beta chains from one sample, sequenced in a study of cytomegalovirus exposure and HLA in healthy donors. Profiling relied on immunoSEQ multiplex PCR, and the TCRdb table lists in-frame clones only, not all of them. In the table there are roughly 56,000 clones, 93% of which are singletons. The sequencing sample was made of PBMCs. The receptors were sampled from a woman under 30 in good health and CMV-seropositive.

The chain combines TRBV10-3 with TRBJ1-2; tentative D call: TRBD1 (5 bases). The germline gives CDR1 ENHRY, CDR2 SYGVKD. V was pared by 0 bases and J by 4 bases, with 12 bases between. The CDR3 loop spans 15 amino acids. The CDR3 DNA follows: TGTGCCATCAGTGAGTCGGAGGGGTCGTCCTATGGCTACACCTTC. This gives the protein CAISESEGSSYGYTF.

V is TRBV14 and J is TRBJ2-7; 7 bases are a match to TRBD1. This CDR3 is 14 amino acids long. J gave up 3 bases and V 2 bases, and 4 bases lay outside the gene matches. Germline lookup yields CDR1 SGHDN and CDR2 FVKESK. DNA of the CDR3: TGTGCCAGCAGCCAAAGGGACAGACACTACGAGCAGTACTTC. Protein product: CASSQRDRHYEQYF. Variable domain in full (rest from reference TRBV14 and TRBJ2-7): EAGVTQFPSHSVIEKGQTVTLRCDPISGHDNLYWYRRVMGKEIKFLLHFVKESKQDESGMPNNRFLAERTGGTYSTLKVQPAELEDSGVYFCASSQRDRHYEQYFGPGTRLTVT.

V gene TRBV13 combines with J gene TRBJ1-5, with TRBD1 identical over 7 bases. V shed 0 bases and J 6 bases; nucleotides not matched to a gene: 8. CDR1 and CDR2 (germline): PRHDT, FYEKMQ (reference sequence). This CDR3 is 16 amino acids long. The CDR3, as DNA: TGTGCCAGCAGCTTAGGATACTCAGGGGGTCGTCAGCCCCAGCATTTT. Protein: CASSLGYSGGRQPQHF.

This clone appeared a single time. CDR3 coding DNA: TGTGCCAGCGCGAGCAGGGGTGAGACAGATACGCAGTATTTT. The encoded protein is CASASRGETDTQYF. The V gene is TRBV9, the J gene TRBJ2-3, with a weak D call TRBD1 (6 bases). This CDR3 spans 14 amino acids. V was trimmed by 7 bases and J by 3 bases, leaving 15 bases between them. The germline V gene encodes CDR1 SGDLS and CDR2 YYNGEE.

The CDR3 DNA follows: TGTGCCAGCAGACGTAGCGTCGCCTACAATGAGCAGTTCTTC. This translates into CASRRSVAYNEQFF. V gene TRBV27 combines with J gene TRBJ2-1, with D perhaps matching TRBD2 (5 bases). Trimming left V 6 bases short and J 2 bases short, with 11 bases between. Germline V gene sequence: CDR1 MNHEY, CDR2 SMNVEV (reference sequence). The CDR3 length is 14 residues.

The chain uses TRBV5-4 and TRBJ2-5; the D gene is possibly TRBD2 (6 bases). The CDR3 length is 15 residues. Germline V lookup: CDR1 SGHNT, CDR2 YYREEE (reference sequence). Deletions cut 4 bases from V and 1 base from J, with 14 bases between. The CDR3 coding sequence is TGTGCCAGCAGCATACCGGGGGTCCCCCAAGAGACCCAGTACTTC. Translation gives CASSIPGVPQETQYF.

The count of this clone is one. This rearrangement joins TRBV6-1 to TRBJ1-3; D remains ambiguous. V was trimmed by 6 bases and J by 0 bases, leaving 9 bases between them. Germline V gene sequence: CDR1 MNHNS, CDR2 SASEGT. CDR3 length equals 14 residues. The DNA of the CDR3 is TGTGCCAGCAGGCCTCTGAGCTCTGGAAACACCATATATTTT. Translating it yields CASRPLSSGNTIYF.

V gene TRBV5-1 combines with J gene TRBJ2-7; the match to TRBD2 covers 9 bases. The CDR3 runs 14 residues. Germline CDR1 and CDR2: SGHRS and YFSETQ. V was clipped by 0 bases and J by 5 bases; unmatched bases: 3. The DNA of the CDR3 is TGCGCCAGCAGCTTGGGAAGACTAGCGGACGAGCAGTACTTC. Its translation: CASSLGRLADEQYF. Drawing the rest from reference TRBV5-1 and TRBJ2-7, the complete variable domain is KAGVTQTPRYLIKTRGQQVTLSCSPISGHRSVSWYQQTPGQGLQFLFEYFSETQRNKGNFPGRFSGRQFSNSRSEMNVSTLELGDSALYLCASSLGRLADEQYFGPGTRLTVT.

In nucleotides, the CDR3 is TGTGCCAGCAGGACAGGGCATTTTTCCTACGAGCAGTACTTC. Translating it yields CASRTGHFSYEQYF. V usage is TRBV28 and J usage is TRBJ2-7; 7 nucleotides agree with TRBD1. CDR1 and CDR2 (germline): MDHEN, SYDVKM. This CDR3 spans 14 amino acids. V shed 6 bases, J shed 1 base, and the junction held 6 bases outside the gene matches.

The chain links TRBV10-3 to TRBJ1-1; TRBD1 matches 11 bases. The CDR3 extends over 15 amino acids. The V and J ends lost 3 bases and 5 bases, in that order; junction bases with no gene match: 5. Germline values: CDR1 ENHRY, CDR2 SYGVKD. For the CDR3, the DNA is TGTGCCATCAGTGACCCGGGACAGGGGGGGACTGAAGCTTTCTTT. Residues: CAISDPGQGGTEAFF.

The rearrangement joins TRBV7-9 to TRBJ1-1; unclear D gene. In germline, CDR1 is SEHNR, CDR2 FQNEAQ (reference sequence). The CDR3 extends over 11 amino acids. V lost 5 bases, J lost 6 bases, and 7 bases lay in between. The CDR3 protein is CASSPRAEAFF. The CDR3 DNA is TGTGCCAGCAGCCCGCGCGCTGAAGCTTTCTTT.

The V gene is TRBV4-1, the J gene TRBJ2-1; 8 positions match TRBD1. With 5 bases clipped from V and 15 bases from J, the junction kept 12 bases outside the gene matches. CDR1 and CDR2 from the germline V gene are MGHRA and YSYEKL. The CDR3 length is 13 residues. CDR3 sequence reads: CASSRQGSRGWFF. The CDR3 DNA sequence: TGCGCCAGCAGCAGACAGGGGTCCCGAGGGTGGTTCTTC.

The rearrangement joins TRBV6-1 to TRBJ2-1; 11 bases map to TRBD2. With V trimmed by 5 bases and J by 7 bases, 4 bases remained unmatched. The CDR3 length is 14 residues. CDR1 and CDR2 from the germline V gene are MNHNS and SASEGT. The CDR3 DNA reads TGTGCCAGCAGTTTAGCGGGGGGGCCAAATGAGCAGTTCTTC. The encoded protein is CASSLAGGPNEQFF.

The chain couples TRBV10-1 to TRBJ2-1, with TRBD1 matching over 9 bases. The germline V gene encodes CDR1 WNHNN and CDR2 SYGVQD (reference sequence). V gave up 8 bases and J gave up 8 bases; unmatched junction bases: 13. This CDR3 contains 15 residues. The CDR3 is CASGSGTGPGDEQFF. In nucleotides, the CDR3 is TGCGCCAGCGGGTCCGGGACAGGGCCTGGGGATGAGCAGTTCTTC.